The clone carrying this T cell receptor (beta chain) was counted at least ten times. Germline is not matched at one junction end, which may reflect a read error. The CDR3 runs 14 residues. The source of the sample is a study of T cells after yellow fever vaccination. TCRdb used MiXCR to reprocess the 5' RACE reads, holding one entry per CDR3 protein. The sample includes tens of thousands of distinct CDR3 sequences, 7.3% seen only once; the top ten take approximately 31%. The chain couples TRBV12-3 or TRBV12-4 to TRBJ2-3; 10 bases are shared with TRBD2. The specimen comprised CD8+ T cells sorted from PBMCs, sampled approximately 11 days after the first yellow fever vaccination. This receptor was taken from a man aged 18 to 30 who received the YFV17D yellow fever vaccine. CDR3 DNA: TGTGCCAGCAGTCTAGCGGGGGCGGAAGATACGCAGTATTTT. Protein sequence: CASSLAGAEDTQYF.